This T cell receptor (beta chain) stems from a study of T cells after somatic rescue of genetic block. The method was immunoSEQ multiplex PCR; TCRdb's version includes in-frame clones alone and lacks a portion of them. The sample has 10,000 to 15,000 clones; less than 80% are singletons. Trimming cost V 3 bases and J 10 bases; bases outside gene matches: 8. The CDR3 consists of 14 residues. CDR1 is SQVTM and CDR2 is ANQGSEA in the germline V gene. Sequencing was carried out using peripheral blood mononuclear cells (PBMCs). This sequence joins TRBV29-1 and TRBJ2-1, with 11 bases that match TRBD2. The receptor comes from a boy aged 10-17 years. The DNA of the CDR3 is TGCAGCGTTGATACTAGCGGGGGCCCCGCGGAGCAGTTCTTC. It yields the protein CSVDTSGGPAEQFF.